These T cell receptor beta chains were read from a single sample in a study of blood T cell repertoires in COVID-19. Generated by immunoSEQ multiplex PCR, the TCRdb table keeps only in-frame clones and is missing some. The sample lists around 150,000 clones, approximately 88% seen once, with approximately 3% in the top ten. The sample taken for sequencing was peripheral blood. The receptors here all came from a man aged 55 to 70 with acute or convalescent COVID-19. Each CDR3 is given with its conserved first and last residue. The order of the fields is V gene, D gene, clone size, J gene, CDR3 DNA, CDR3 protein. A D gene is named only where the DNA matches it firmly. Clone sizes are given selectively: once, few, many, or a class where the clone is expanded.

TRBV7-9	TRBD1	NA	TRBJ1-5	TGTGCCAGCAGCCCGGGACAGGGGTATCAGCCCCAGCATTTT	CASSPGQGYQPQHF
TRBV7-8	NA	NA	TRBJ2-2	TGTGCCAGCAGCTTAACGAGGCGGGAGCTGTTTTTT	CASSLTRRELFF
TRBV6-6	NA	NA	TRBJ1-3	TGTGCCAGCCTCCTTGGAAACACCATATATTTT	CASLLGNTIYF
TRBV15	NA	NA	TRBJ2-3	TGTGCCACCAGCAGAGATCTTATCACAGATACGCAGTATTTT	CATSRDLITDTQYF
TRBV6-5	NA	NA	TRBJ1-6	TGTGCCAGCAGACCCTCCAAAGGGGCGTATTCACCCCTCCACTTT	CASRPSKGAYSPLHF
TRBV5-1	TRBD1	NA	TRBJ2-2	TGCGCCAGCAGCTCGCGGACAGGTGGGACCGGGGAGCTGTTTTTT	CASSSRTGGTGELFF
TRBV5-4	NA	NA	TRBJ2-2	TGTGCCAGCAGCCCCGGTAACGCGAACACCGGGGAGCTGTTTTTT	CASSPGNANTGELFF
TRBV9	NA	NA	TRBJ1-1	TGTGCCAGCAGCGTAACGGGGAGAACTGAAGCTTTCTTT	CASSVTGRTEAFF
TRBV3-1/TRBV3-2	NA	once	TRBJ1-6	TGTGCCAGCAGCCAAGCACTATACGGGAATTCACCCCTCCACTTT	CASSQALYGNSPLHF
TRBV9	NA	NA	TRBJ1-1	TGTGCCAGCAGCACTCACCCCACGAACACTGAAGCTTTCTTT	CASSTHPTNTEAFF
TRBV30	TRBD1	NA	TRBJ1-1	TGTGCCTGGAGTGCCGACAGGGACACTGAAGCTTTCTTT	CAWSADRDTEAFF
TRBV5-6	NA	once	TRBJ1-5	TGTGCCAGCAGCTTATACCGAGGTAAGGGCAATCAGCCCCAGCATTTT	CASSLYRGKGNQPQHF
TRBV5-1	NA	NA	TRBJ1-1	TGCGCCAGCAGCCCCGGGACACTAAACACTGAAGCTTTCTTT	CASSPGTLNTEAFF
TRBV5-1	TRBD2	NA	TRBJ2-3	TGCGCCAGCAGCTTGGGGCAAATAGCGGGAGAACCAGATACGCAGTATTTT	CASSLGQIAGEPDTQYF
TRBV12-3/TRBV12-4	NA	NA	TRBJ1-6	TGTGCCAGCAGTTTAAGTCCGGGATCACCCCTCCACTTT	CASSLSPGSPLHF
TRBV5-1	TRBD1	NA	TRBJ1-1	TGCGCCAGCAGCAAGGACAGGCATCGGGGTGGTGAAGCTTTCTTT	CASSKDRHRGGEAFF
TRBV30	NA	NA	TRBJ1-6	TGTGCCTGGAGCGGGGGGATACAGGGTTCACCCCTCCACTTT	CAWSGGIQGSPLHF
TRBV6-5	TRBD1	NA	TRBJ1-1	TGTGCCAGCAGTTACGAGGGGGCGAGCACTGAAGCTTTCTTT	CASSYEGASTEAFF
TRBV6-5	NA	NA	TRBJ1-1	TGTGCCAGCAGTTACGTCGACAGTACTGAAGCTTTCTTT	CASSYVDSTEAFF
TRBV30	TRBD2	NA	TRBJ2-7	TGTGCCTGGAGTGGGACTAGCGGGGGCCGGGGGACCTACGAGCAGTACTTC	CAWSGTSGGRGTYEQYF
TRBV2	TRBD1	NA	TRBJ2-1	TGTGCCAGCAGTCCTGACAGGGGTCTGTCTGAGCAGTTCTTC	CASSPDRGLSEQFF
TRBV7-9	TRBD1	NA	TRBJ1-4	TGTGCCAGCAGCACTGACAGGGGAGAGGAAAAACTGTTTTTT	CASSTDRGEEKLFF
TRBV6-5	NA	NA	TRBJ1-1	TGTGCCAGCTTTAACAGGGCTATGAACACTGAAGCTTTCTTT	CASFNRAMNTEAFF
TRBV19	NA	few	TRBJ1-3	TGTGCCAGTAGTACCCGGGGGGGTAGAAACACCATATATTTT	CASSTRGGRNTIYF
TRBV6-5	NA	NA	TRBJ1-1	TGTGCCAGCAGTCTAGGCAGCTATAACACTGAAGCTTTCTTT	CASSLGSYNTEAFF
TRBV11-3	NA	NA	TRBJ1-5	TGTGCCAGCAGCTTACACGGGGGTCGCGGCAATCAGCCCCAGCATTTT	CASSLHGGRGNQPQHF
TRBV7-2	TRBD2	once	TRBJ2-5	TGTGCCAGCACCCGGGGGGGGAACCAAGAGACCCAGTACTTC	CASTRGGNQETQYF
TRBV7-3	NA	NA	TRBJ2-6	TGTGCCAGCAGCTACGGGTCTGGGGCCAACGTCCTGACTTTC	CASSYGSGANVLTF
TRBV5-6	NA	many	TRBJ2-2	TGTGCCAGCAGCTTGTGGGGGGTTACCGGGGAGCTGTTTTTT	CASSLWGVTGELFF
TRBV27	NA	NA	TRBJ2-1	TGTGCCAGCAGTTTTGGCCCTTTACTAGTAAGTGAGCAGTTCTTC	CASSFGPLLVSEQFF
TRBV7-9	NA	once	TRBJ1-2	TGTGCCAGCAGCTCAGATAACTATGGCTACACCTTC	CASSSDNYGYTF
TRBV19	TRBD2	NA	TRBJ2-1	TGTGCCAGTAGGCACAATAGCGGGGGTCACAATGAGCAGTTCTTC	CASRHNSGGHNEQFF
TRBV20-1	TRBD2	once	TRBJ2-7	TGCAGTGCTAGTGGTAGCGGGAGTTCCTACGAGCAGTACTTC	CSASGSGSSYEQYF
TRBV4-1	NA	NA	TRBJ1-4	TGCGCCAGCAGCCAGGCTTTTAAACCGGGAGAAAAACTGTTTTTT	CASSQAFKPGEKLFF
TRBV9	TRBD1	once	TRBJ2-7	TGTGCCAGCAGCGTAATGCCGGCAGTTACAGGGGCGTATGAGCAGTACTTC	CASSVMPAVTGAYEQYF